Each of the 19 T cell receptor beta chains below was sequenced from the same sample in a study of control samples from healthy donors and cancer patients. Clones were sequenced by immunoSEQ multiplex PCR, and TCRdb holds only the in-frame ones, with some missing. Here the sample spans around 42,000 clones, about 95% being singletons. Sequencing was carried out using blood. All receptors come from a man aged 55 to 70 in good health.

CDR3 sequence: CATSDSPPGPNTGELFF. In DNA, the CDR3 is TGTGCCACCAGTGATTCCCCACCGGGACCGAACACCGGGGAGCTGTTTTTT. The gene calls are TRBV24-1 and TRBJ2-2; possibly TRBD1 or TRBD2 for D (5 bases each). V was cut by 2 bases and J by 0 bases, with 12 bases left in between. This CDR3 contains 17 residues. CDR1 is KGHDR and CDR2 is SFDVKD in the germline V gene.

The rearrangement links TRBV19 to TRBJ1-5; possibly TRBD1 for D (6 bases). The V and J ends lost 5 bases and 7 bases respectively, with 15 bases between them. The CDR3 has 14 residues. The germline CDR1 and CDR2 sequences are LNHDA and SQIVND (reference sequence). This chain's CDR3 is CASSPAGERQPQHF. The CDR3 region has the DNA TGTGCCAGTAGTCCCGCAGGGGAAAGGCAGCCCCAGCATTTT.

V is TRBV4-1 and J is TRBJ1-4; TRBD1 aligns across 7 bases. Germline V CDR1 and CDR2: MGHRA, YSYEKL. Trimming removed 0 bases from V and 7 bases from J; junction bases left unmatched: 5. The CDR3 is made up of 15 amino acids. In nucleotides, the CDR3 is TGCGCCAGCAGCCAAGATCTACAGGGGAGTGAAAAACTGTTTTTT. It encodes CASSQDLQGSEKLFF.

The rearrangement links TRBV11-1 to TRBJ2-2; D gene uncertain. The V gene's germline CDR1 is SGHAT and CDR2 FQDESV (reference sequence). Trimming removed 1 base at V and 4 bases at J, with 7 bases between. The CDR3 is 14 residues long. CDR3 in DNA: TGTGCCAGCAGCTTAGGACGGGTCACCGGGGAGCTGTTTTTT. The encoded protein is CASSLGRVTGELFF. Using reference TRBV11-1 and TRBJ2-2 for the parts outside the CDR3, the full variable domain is EAEVAQSPRYKITEKSQAVAFWCDPISGHATLYWYRQILGQGPELLVQFQDESVVDDSQLPKDRFSAERLKGVDSTLKIQPAELGDSAMYLCASSLGRVTGELFFGEGSRLTVL.

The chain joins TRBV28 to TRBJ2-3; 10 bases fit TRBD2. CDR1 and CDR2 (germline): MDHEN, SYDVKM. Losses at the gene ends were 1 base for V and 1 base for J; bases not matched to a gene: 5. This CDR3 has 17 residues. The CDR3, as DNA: TGTGCCAGCAGTTTATCCGGACTAGCGGTCGGCACAGATACGCAGTATTTT. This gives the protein CASSLSGLAVGTDTQYF.

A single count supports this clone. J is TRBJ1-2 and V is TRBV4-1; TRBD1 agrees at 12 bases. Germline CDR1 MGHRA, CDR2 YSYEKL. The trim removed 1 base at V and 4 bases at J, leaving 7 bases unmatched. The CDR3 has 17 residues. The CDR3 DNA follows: TGCGCCAGCAGCCAAGCCCGACCGGGACAGGGGGCCTATGGCTACACCTTC. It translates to CASSQARPGQGAYGYTF.

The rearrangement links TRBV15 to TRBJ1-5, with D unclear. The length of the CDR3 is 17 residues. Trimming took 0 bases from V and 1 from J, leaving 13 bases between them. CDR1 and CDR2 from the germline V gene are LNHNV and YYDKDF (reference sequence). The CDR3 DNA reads TGTGCCACCAGCAGAGATCGTGAGGGTAGGAGCAATCAGCCCCAGCATTTT. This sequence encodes CATSRDREGRSNQPQHF.

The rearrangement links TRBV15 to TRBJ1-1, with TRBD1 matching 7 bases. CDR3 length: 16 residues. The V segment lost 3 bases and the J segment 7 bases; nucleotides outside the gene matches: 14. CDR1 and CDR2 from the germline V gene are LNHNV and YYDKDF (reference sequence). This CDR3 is CATSRGGTAVIGEAFF. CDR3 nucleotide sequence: TGTGCCACCAGCAGGGGTGGGACAGCCGTGATAGGTGAAGCTTTCTTT.

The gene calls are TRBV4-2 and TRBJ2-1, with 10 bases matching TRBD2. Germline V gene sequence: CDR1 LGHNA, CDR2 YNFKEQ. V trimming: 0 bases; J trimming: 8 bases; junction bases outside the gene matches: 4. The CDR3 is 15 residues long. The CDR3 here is CASSQELGTSDEQFF. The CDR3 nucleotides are TGTGCCAGCAGCCAAGAGTTAGGGACTAGCGATGAGCAGTTCTTC.

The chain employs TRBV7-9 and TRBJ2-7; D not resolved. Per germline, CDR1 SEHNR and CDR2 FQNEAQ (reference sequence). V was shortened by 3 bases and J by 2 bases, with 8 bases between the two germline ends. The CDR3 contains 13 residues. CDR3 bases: TGTGCCAGCAGCTTCCAAGTAACCTACGAGCAGTACTTC. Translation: CASSFQVTYEQYF.

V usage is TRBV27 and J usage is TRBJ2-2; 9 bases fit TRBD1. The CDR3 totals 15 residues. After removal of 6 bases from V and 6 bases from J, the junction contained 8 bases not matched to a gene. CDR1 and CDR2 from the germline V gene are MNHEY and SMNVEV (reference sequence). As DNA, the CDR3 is TGTGCCAGCAGCTTCGGACAGGGGTTATCCGGGGAGCTGTTTTTT. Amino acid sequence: CASSFGQGLSGELFF.

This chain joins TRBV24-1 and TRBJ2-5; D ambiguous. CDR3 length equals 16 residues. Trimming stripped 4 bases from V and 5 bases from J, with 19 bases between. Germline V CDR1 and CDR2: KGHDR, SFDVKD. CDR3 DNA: TGTGCCACCAGTGACCAGAAATTACCGGGCGCGGAGACCCAGTACTTC. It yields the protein CATSDQKLPGAETQYF.

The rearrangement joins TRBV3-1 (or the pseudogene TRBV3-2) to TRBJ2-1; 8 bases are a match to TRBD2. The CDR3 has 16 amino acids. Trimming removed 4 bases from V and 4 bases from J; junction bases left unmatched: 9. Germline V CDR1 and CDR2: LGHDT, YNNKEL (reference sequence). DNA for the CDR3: TGTGCCAGCAGCCTGGAAACGGGAGGGGGTTACAATGAGCAGTTCTTC. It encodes CASSLETGGGYNEQFF.

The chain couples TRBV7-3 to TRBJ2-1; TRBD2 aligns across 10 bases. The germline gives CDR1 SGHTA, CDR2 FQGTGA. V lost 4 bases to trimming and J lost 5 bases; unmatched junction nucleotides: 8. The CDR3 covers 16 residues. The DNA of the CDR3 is TGTGCCAGCAGCTCCGTTAGCGGGAGGAATAACAATGAGCAGTTCTTC. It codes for CASSSVSGRNNNEQFF.

The CDR3 DNA reads as TGTGCCAGCAGCTTAGTATCCTCCCCTCAGCCCCAGCATTTT. Translation: CASSLVSSPQPQHF. The chain links TRBV11-2 to TRBJ1-5; no clear D gene. The germline V gene has CDR1 SGHAT and CDR2 FQNNGV. Trimming left V 1 base short and J 6 bases short, with 10 bases between. The CDR3 has 14 residues.

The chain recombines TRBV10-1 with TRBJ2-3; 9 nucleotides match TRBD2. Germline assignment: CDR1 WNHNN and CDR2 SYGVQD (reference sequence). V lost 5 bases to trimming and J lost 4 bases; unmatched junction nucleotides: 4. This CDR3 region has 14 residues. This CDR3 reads CASSRGRGPDTQYF. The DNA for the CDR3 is TGCGCCAGCAGTCGCGGGAGGGGCCCAGATACGCAGTATTTT.

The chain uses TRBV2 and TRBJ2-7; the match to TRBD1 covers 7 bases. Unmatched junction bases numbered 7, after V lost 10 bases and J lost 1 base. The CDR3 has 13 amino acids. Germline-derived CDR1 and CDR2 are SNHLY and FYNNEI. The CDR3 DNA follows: TGTGCCAACACAGGGACAGTATCCTACGAGCAGTACTTC. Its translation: CANTGTVSYEQYF. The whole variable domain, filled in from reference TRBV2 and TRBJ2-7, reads EPEVTQTPSHQVTQMGQEVILRCVPISNHLYFYWYRQILGQKVEFLVSFYNNEISEKSEIFDDQFSVERPDGSNFTLKIRSTKLEDSAMYFCANTGTVSYEQYFGPGTRLTVT.

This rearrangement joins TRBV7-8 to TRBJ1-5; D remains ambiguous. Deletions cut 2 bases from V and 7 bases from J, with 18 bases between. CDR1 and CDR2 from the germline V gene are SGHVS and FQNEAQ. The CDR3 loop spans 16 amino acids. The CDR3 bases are TGTGCCAGCAGCTTATTCGATGTCGGCGTAGGACAGCCCCAGCATTTT. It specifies CASSLFDVGVGQPQHF.

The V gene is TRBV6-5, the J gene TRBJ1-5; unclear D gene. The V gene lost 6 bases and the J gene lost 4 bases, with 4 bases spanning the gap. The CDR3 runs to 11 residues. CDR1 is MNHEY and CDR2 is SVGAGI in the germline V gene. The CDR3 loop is CASRSNQPQHF. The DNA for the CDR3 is TGTGCCAGCAGGAGTAATCAGCCCCAGCATTTT.